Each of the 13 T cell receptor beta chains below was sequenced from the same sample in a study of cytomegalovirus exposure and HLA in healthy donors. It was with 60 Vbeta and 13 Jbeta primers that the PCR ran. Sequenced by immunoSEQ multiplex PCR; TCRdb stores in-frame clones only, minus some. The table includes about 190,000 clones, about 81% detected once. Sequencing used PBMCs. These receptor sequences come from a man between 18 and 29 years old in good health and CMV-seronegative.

This CDR3 reads CASSSYRGLAYEQYF. DNA for the CDR3: TGTGCCAGCAGCTCCTACAGGGGCCTGGCCTACGAGCAGTACTTC. The chain uses TRBV7-2 and TRBJ2-7; TRBD1 matches 7 bases. The V and J ends lost 4 bases and 2 bases, in that order; junction bases with no gene match: 8. CDR3 length: 15 residues. CDR1 and CDR2 from the germline V gene are SGHTA and FQGNSA.

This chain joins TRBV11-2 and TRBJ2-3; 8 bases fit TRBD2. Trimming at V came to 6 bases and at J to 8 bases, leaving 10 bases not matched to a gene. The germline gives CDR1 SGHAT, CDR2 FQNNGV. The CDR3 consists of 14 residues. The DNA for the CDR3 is TGTGCCAGCAGGACTAGCGCGGGGTGGGGTACGCAGTATTTT. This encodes CASRTSAGWGTQYF.

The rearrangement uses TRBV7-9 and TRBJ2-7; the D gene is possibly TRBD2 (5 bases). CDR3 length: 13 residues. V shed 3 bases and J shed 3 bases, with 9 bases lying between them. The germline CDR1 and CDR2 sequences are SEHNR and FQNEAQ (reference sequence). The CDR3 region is CASSLRANYEQYF. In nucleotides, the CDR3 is TGTGCCAGCAGCTTGAGGGCTAACTACGAGCAGTACTTC.

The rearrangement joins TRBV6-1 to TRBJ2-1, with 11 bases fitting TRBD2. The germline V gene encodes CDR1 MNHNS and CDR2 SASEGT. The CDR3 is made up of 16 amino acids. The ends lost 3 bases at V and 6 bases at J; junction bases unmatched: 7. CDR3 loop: CASSDGLAGGSNEQFF. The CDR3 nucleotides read TGTGCCAGCAGTGACGGGCTAGCGGGGGGAAGCAATGAGCAGTTCTTC.

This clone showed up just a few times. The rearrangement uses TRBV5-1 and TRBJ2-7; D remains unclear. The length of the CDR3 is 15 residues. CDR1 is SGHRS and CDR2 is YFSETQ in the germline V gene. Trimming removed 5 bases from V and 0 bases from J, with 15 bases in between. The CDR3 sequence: CASRLSWSPSYEQYF. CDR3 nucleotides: TGCGCCAGCAGACTAAGCTGGAGTCCCTCCTACGAGCAGTACTTC.

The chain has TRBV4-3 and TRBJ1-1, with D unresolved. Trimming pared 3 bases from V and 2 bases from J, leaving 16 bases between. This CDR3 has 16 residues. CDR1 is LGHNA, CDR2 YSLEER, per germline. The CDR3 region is CASSQAPTNYNTEAFF. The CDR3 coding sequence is TGCGCCAGCAGCCAGGCCCCCACCAACTACAACACTGAAGCTTTCTTT.

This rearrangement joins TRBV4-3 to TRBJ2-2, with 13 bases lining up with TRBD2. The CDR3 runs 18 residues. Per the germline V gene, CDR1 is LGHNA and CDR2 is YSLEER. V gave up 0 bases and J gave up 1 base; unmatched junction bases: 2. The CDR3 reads CASSQERLAGGNTGELFF. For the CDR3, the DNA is TGCGCCAGCAGCCAAGAGAGACTAGCGGGGGGGAACACCGGGGAGCTGTTTTTT.

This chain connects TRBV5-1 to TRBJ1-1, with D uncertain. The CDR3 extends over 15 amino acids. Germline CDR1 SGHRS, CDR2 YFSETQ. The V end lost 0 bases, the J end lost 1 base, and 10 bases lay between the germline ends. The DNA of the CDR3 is TGCGCCAGCAGCTTGGAAGGCCGGGGGAACACTGAAGCTTTCTTT. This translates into CASSLEGRGNTEAFF.

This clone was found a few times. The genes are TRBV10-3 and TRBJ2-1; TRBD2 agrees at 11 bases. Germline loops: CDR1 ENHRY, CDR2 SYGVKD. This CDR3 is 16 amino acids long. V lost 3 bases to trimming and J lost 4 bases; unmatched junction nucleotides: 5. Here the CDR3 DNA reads TGTGCCATCAGTGAATCCGGGACTAGCGGATACAATGAGCAGTTCTTC. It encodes CAISESGTSGYNEQFF.

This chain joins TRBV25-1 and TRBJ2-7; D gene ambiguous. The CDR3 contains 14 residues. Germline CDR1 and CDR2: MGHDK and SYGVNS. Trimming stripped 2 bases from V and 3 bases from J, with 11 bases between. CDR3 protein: CASSEPGSLYEQYF. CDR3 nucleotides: TGTGCCAGCAGTGAACCAGGTTCCCTCTACGAGCAGTACTTC.

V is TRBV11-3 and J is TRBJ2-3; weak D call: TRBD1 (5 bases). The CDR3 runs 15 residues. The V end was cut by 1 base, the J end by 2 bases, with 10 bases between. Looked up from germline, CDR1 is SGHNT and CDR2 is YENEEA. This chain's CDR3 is CASSLVGRDTDTQYF. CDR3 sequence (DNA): TGTGCCAGCAGCTTAGTCGGCAGGGACACAGATACGCAGTATTTT.

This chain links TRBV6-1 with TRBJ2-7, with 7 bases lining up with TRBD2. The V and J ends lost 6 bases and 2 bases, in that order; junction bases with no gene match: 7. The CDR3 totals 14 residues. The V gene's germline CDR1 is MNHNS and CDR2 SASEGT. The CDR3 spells CASRVPRGAYEQYF. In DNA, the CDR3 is TGTGCCAGCAGGGTCCCCCGGGGGGCCTACGAGCAGTACTTC.

CDR3 DNA sequence: TGCAGCGTTGGTCGGGACACAAAGGAAGGCTACACCTTC. Encoded protein: CSVGRDTKEGYTF. The chain is built from TRBV29-1 and TRBJ1-2, with TRBD1 as a possible D gene (6 bases). Germline V CDR1 and CDR2: SQVTM, ANQGSEA. Trimming shortened V by 4 bases and J by 8 bases, and 17 bases separated the two germline ends. The length of the CDR3 is 13 residues.